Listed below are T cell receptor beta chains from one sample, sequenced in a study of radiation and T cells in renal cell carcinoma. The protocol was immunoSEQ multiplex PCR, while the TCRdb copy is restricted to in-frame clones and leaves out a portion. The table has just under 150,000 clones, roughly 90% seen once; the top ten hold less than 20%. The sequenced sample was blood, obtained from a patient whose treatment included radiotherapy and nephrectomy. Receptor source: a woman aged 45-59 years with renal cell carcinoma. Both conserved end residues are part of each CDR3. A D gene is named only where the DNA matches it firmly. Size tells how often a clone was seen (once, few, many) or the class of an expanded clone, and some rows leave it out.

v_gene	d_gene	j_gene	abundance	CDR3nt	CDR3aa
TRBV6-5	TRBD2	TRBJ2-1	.	TGTGCCAGCAGGTCCACCGGGACTAGTATAAATGAGCAGTTCTTC	CASRSTGTSINEQFF
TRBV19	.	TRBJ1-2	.	TGTGCCAGTAGCATGGATTGGGGGTCATATGGCTACACCTTC	CASSMDWGSYGYTF
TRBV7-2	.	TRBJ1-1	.	TGTGCCAGCAGCTTAGATCGAGGGAATGAAGCTTTCTTT	CASSLDRGNEAFF
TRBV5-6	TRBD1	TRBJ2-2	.	TGTGCCAGCACCTTGGACAGGGGAGGCACCGGGGAGCTGTTTTTT	CASTLDRGGTGELFF
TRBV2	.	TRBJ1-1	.	TGTGCCAGCGGCCTGGAGACAAGGCACACTGAAGCTTTCTTT	CASGLETRHTEAFF
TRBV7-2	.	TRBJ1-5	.	TGTGCCAGCAGCCAACTCGGCATGGATCAGCCCCAGCATTTT	CASSQLGMDQPQHF
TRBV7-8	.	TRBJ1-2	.	TGTGCCAGCAGCTTAGTACCGGGCTATGGCTACACCTTC	CASSLVPGYGYTF
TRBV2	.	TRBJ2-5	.	TGTGCCAGCAGGAACCGACCCAGGGATGGGGAGACCCAGTACTTC	CASRNRPRDGETQYF
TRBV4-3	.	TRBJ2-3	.	TGCGCCAGCAGTCAAGACTATAGCACAGATACGCAGTATTTT	CASSQDYSTDTQYF
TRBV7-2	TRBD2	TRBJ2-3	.	TGTGCCAGCACCTCTGGGGCGGGAGTTGTAGATACGCAGTATTTT	CASTSGAGVVDTQYF
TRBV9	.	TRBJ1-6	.	TGTGCCAGCAGCGTAGAATTAGAGGATTCACCCCTCCACTTT	CASSVELEDSPLHF
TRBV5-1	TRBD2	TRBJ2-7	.	TGCGCCAGCAGCTTGGCTGGGAGGGGTTACGAGCAGTACTTC	CASSLAGRGYEQYF
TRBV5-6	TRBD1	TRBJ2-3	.	TGTGCCAGCAGCCCGCGACAGGGGGATACGCAGTATTTT	CASSPRQGDTQYF
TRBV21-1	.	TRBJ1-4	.	TGTGCCAGCAGCCAATACCTCGACAGGGGGAATGAAAAACTGTTTTTT	CASSQYLDRGNEKLFF
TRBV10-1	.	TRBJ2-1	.	TGCGCCAGCAGTGATGGGCTCACGGGGAATGAGCAGTTCTTC	CASSDGLTGNEQFF
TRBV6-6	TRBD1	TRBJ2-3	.	TGTGCCAGCAGTCCTAACACAGGACAGGGCACAGATACGCAGTATTTT	CASSPNTGQGTDTQYF
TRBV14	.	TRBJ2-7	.	TGTGCCAGCAGCCAAGCGGGTGGCTACCGCTACGAGCAGTACTTC	CASSQAGGYRYEQYF
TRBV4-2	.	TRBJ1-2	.	TGTGCCAGCAGCCAAGATGCCGGACACGTGAGAGGCTACACCTTC	CASSQDAGHVRGYTF
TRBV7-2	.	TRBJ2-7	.	TGTGCCAGCAGCTTAGTCTGGACGGACGAGCAGTACTTC	CASSLVWTDEQYF
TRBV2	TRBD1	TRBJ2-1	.	TGTGCCAGCAGGAGGGGCGGGACAGGGCGATTGGAGTCCTACAATGAGCAGTTCTTC	CASRRGGTGRLESYNEQFF
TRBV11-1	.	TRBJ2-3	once	TGTGCCAGCAGCTTAGAGGTGCCAGATACGCAGTATTTT	CASSLEVPDTQYF
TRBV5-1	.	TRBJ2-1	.	TGCGCCAGCAGCCCGAGGGGAGCAACCTACAATGAGCAGTTCTTC	CASSPRGATYNEQFF
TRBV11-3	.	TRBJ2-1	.	TGTGCCAGCAGCTTAGGTGTCCAGGGCTTATATGAGCAGTTCTTC	CASSLGVQGLYEQFF
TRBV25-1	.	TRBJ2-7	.	TGTGCCAGCAAGTCGTATGGGTACGAGCAGTACTTC	CASKSYGYEQYF
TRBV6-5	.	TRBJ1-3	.	TGTGCCAGCAGAAGAACAGAGGACTCTGGAAACACCATATATTTT	CASRRTEDSGNTIYF
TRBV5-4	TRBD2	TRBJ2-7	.	TGTGCCAGCGGCGATAGCGGGAGGGGGTCCTACGAGCAGTACTTC	CASGDSGRGSYEQYF
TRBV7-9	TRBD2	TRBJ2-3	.	TGTGCCAGCAGCCGACTAGCGGGGAGCCTCGATACGCAGTATTTT	CASSRLAGSLDTQYF
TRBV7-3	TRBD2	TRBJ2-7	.	TGTGCCAGCAGCCACGCAGGCGGGGGATACGAGCAGTACTTC	CASSHAGGGYEQYF
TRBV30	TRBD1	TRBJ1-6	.	TGTGCCTGGAAGACAGGGAGCTCCTATAATTCACCCCTCCACTTT	CAWKTGSSYNSPLHF
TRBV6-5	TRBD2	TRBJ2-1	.	TGTGCCAGCACTAAGAGCGGGAGTTCCTACAATGAGCAGTTCTTC	CASTKSGSSYNEQFF
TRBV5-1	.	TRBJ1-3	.	TGCGCCAGCAGCTTTGGAGTAAAGGAAAACACCATATATTTT	CASSFGVKENTIYF
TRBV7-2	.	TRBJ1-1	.	TGTGCCAGCAGCCCCCAAGGTAGAACGAACACTGAAGCTTTCTTT	CASSPQGRTNTEAFF
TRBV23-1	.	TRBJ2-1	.	TGCGCCAGCAGTCAGGGACATGACACTCAAAGCTCCTACAATGAGCAGTTCTTC	CASSQGHDTQSSYNEQFF
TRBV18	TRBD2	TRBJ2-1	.	TGTGCCAGCTCACCACTTGCTAGCGGGAGCTGGTACAATGAGCAGTTCTTC	CASSPLASGSWYNEQFF
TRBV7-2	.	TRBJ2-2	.	TGTGCCAGCACCCCTGGACAGCTGAACACCGGGGAGCTGTTTTTT	CASTPGQLNTGELFF
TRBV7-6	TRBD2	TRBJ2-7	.	TGTGCCAGCAGCTCTCGTCGGACTAGCGGGTACGAGCAGTACTTC	CASSSRRTSGYEQYF
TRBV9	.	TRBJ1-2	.	TGTGCCAGCAGCCCCAGGACAGACTATGGCTACACCTTC	CASSPRTDYGYTF
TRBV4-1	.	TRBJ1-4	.	TGCGCCAGCAGCCAAGTGGGGTATGAAAAACTGTTTTTT	CASSQVGYEKLFF
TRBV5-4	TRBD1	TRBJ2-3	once	TGTGCCAGCAGCTTCCTACAGACAGGGAACACAGATACGCAGTATTTT	CASSFLQTGNTDTQYF
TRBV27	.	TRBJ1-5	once	TGTGCCAGCAGAACAGGGAGTGTCGGCAATCAGCCCCAGCATTTT	CASRTGSVGNQPQHF
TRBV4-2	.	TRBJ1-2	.	TGTGCCAGCAGCCAAGTTACAACAGCTATTTATGGCTACACCTTC	CASSQVTTAIYGYTF